The following is a T cell receptor (beta chain) sequence with its context. This sample is drawn from a study of blood T cell repertoires in COVID-19. The overall study: Some COVID-19 samples were acute and others convalescent; all came from the United States, Italy and Spain. From T cells, B-cell-depleted T cells, or PBMCs came the material, which was cDNA or gDNA.

Per the authors' pipeline: Estimated nucleated cell counts came from reference gene primer amplification. Here immunoSEQ multiplex PCR was the method, and the copy in TCRdb shows in-frame clones only, minus some. That table furnishes V, J and clone size, whereas the DNA furnished D and trimming. The table has roughly 250,000 clones, about 80% seen once. The CDR3 loop spans 13 amino acids. The germline V gene has CDR1 SEHNR and CDR2 FQNEAQ (reference sequence). Trimming shortened V by 5 bases and J by 6 bases, and 11 bases separated the two germline ends. The material sequenced was peripheral blood. The receptor was isolated from a man aged 45 to 65 with active or convalescent COVID-19. This chain joins TRBV7-9 and TRBJ1-5, with no clear D. CDR3 region: CASSPEGGQPQHF. CDR3 sequence (DNA): TGTGCCAGCAGCCCCGAGGGCGGTCAGCCCCAGCATTTT.